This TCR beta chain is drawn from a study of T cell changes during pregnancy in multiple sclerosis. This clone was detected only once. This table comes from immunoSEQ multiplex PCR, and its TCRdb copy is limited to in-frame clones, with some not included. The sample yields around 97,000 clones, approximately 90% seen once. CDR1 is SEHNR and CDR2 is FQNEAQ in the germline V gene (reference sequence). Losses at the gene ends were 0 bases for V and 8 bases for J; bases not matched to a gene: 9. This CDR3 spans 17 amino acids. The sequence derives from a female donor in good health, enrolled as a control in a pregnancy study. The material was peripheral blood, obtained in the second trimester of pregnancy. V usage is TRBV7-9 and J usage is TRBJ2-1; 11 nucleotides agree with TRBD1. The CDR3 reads CASSLATGQGVGDEQFF. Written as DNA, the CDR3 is TGTGCCAGCAGCTTAGCCACGGGACAGGGGGTGGGAGATGAGCAGTTCTTC.